This TCR beta chain was observed in a study of shared clonotypes between healthy human individuals. Data came from immunoSEQ multiplex PCR; TCRdb stores just in-frame clones and leaves some out. The sample comprises roughly 2.4 million clones, approximately 96% of which are singletons, and approximately 0.13% rests with the top ten. CDR3 length: 15 amino acids. V shed 8 bases and J 7 bases; nucleotides not matched to a gene: 12. Per the germline V gene, CDR1 is SGHTA and CDR2 is FQGNSA. A split of CD4+ cells into CD45RA+ naive and CD45RA-negative memory subsets was performed. The study's findings and limits: Generation of non-shared clonotypes was less probable than generation of clonotypes shared by all four donors.

This clone was picked up one time. Antigen specificity is unknown. The sequence derives from a man aged 18 to 35 in good health. The chain employs TRBV7-2 and TRBJ2-7, with 12 positions matching TRBD1. The sample comprised naive CD4+ T cells sorted from blood. Sample subset: CD45RA+ positively selected. CDR3 in DNA: TGTGCCAGCGCTGCACAGGGACAGGGGGCTGGGGAGCAGTACTTC. Its translation is CASAAQGQGAGEQYF. The whole variable domain, remainder taken from reference TRBV7-2 and TRBJ2-7, is GAGVSQSPSNKVTEKGKDVELRCDPISGHTALYWYRQSLGQGLEFLIYFQGNSAPDKSGLPSDRFSAERTGGSVSTLTIQRTQQEDSAVYLCASAAQGQGAGEQYFGPGTRLTVT.